Shown below are 8 T cell receptor beta chains from a single sample sequenced in a study of cytomegalovirus exposure and HLA in healthy donors. The study ran its PCR with 60 Vbeta and 13 Jbeta primers. This table comes from immunoSEQ multiplex PCR, and its TCRdb copy is limited to in-frame clones, with some not included. The table lists approximately 190,000 clones, roughly 84% of them singletons. Sequenced material: PBMCs. The source is a boy aged 5-17 years in good health and CMV-seronegative.

Remarks on this clone: An end of the junction differs from the germline gene, which may be a read error. The J gene is TRBJ2-7, the V gene TRBV7-9; 15 bases align to TRBD2. CDR1 is SEHNR and CDR2 is FQNEAQ in the germline V gene (reference sequence). This CDR3 is built from 19 residues. In DNA form, the CDR3 reads TGTTCCAGCAGCTTAGACCGGAGCTGGGGGACTAGCGGGAGGAACGAGCAGTACTTC. It encodes CSSSLDRSWGTSGRNEQYF.

The J gene is TRBJ2-3, the V gene TRBV5-6; no clear D gene. Germline V CDR1 and CDR2: SGHDT, YYEEEE. The germline V and J ends were trimmed by 3 bases and 4 bases, with 9 bases remaining between them. This CDR3 is 13 amino acids long. The CDR3 nucleotides are TGTGCCAGCAGCTCGGGTCGAGCAGATACGCAGTATTTT. Amino acids: CASSSGRADTQYF.

The table lists this clone with a few counts. This chain uses TRBV6-1 with TRBJ2-5, with 11 positions matching TRBD1. CDR1 MNHNS and CDR2 SASEGT come from the germline V gene. The CDR3 extends over 14 amino acids. V lost 7 bases to trimming and J lost 5 bases; unmatched junction nucleotides: 6. The DNA of the CDR3 is TGTGCCAGCAAGGGGACAGGGGGGTGGGAGACCCAGTACTTC. Protein: CASKGTGGWETQYF.

This clone has just a few counts. CDR3 coding DNA: TGTGCCAGTAGTGAGCGGGAACATTACGAGCAGTACTTC. It specifies CASSEREHYEQYF. V gene TRBV19 combines with J gene TRBJ2-7, with TRBD2 matching over 7 bases. CDR3 length: 13 amino acids. Trimming took 5 bases from V and 4 from J; bases not matched to a gene: 5. Germline loops: CDR1 LNHDA, CDR2 SQIVND (reference sequence).

This chain connects TRBV5-4 to TRBJ2-1; the D is unclear. The germline V gene encodes CDR1 SGHNT and CDR2 YYREEE (reference sequence). V was cut by 0 bases and J by 8 bases, with 9 bases left in between. This CDR3 has 13 residues. This CDR3 reads CASSLVVAHEQFF. The CDR3, as DNA: TGTGCCAGCAGCTTGGTGGTAGCCCATGAGCAGTTCTTC.

The genes are TRBV6-5 and TRBJ2-1; D uncertain. The ends were cut back, 7 bases at V and 7 bases at J, with 14 bases in the middle. This CDR3 is built from 13 residues. Germline V gene sequence: CDR1 MNHEY, CDR2 SVGAGI. The CDR3 spells CASKLAPPNEQFF. The CDR3 DNA sequence: TGTGCCAGCAAACTCGCACCCCCTAATGAGCAGTTCTTC.

The chain joins TRBV30 to TRBJ2-7, with a possible D match to TRBD2 (5 bases). The length of the CDR3 is 14 residues. V lost 3 bases to trimming and J lost 3 bases, with 15 bases between them. In germline, CDR1 is GTSNPN, CDR2 SVGIG (reference sequence). DNA for the CDR3: TGTGCCTGGAGCCCGGGGTCCCATCTCTACGAGCAGTACTTC. Translation: CAWSPGSHLYEQYF.

The chain uses TRBV18 and TRBJ1-1; 7 bases line up with TRBD1. This CDR3 comprises 16 residues. Per the germline V gene, CDR1 is KGHSH and CDR2 is LQKENI. Germline trimming cut 2 bases from V and 1 base from J; bases unmatched to any gene: 7. As DNA, the CDR3 is TGTGCCAGCTCACCAACAGGGGCGATTGGGAACACTGAAGCTTTCTTT. Amino acid sequence: CASSPTGAIGNTEAFF.